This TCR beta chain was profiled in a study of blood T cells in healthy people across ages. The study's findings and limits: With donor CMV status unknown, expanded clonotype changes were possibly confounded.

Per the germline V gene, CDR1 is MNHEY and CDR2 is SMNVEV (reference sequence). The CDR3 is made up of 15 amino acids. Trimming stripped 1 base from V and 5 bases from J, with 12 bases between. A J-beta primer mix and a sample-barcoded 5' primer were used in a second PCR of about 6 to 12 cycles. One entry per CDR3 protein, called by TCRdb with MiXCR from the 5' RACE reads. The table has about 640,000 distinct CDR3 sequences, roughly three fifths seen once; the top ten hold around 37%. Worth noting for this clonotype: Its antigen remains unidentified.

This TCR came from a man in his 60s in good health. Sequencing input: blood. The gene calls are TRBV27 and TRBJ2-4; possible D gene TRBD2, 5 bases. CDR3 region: CASSLLARAQNIQYF. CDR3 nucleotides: TGTGCCAGCAGTTTATTAGCGAGGGCCCAAAACATTCAGTACTTC.